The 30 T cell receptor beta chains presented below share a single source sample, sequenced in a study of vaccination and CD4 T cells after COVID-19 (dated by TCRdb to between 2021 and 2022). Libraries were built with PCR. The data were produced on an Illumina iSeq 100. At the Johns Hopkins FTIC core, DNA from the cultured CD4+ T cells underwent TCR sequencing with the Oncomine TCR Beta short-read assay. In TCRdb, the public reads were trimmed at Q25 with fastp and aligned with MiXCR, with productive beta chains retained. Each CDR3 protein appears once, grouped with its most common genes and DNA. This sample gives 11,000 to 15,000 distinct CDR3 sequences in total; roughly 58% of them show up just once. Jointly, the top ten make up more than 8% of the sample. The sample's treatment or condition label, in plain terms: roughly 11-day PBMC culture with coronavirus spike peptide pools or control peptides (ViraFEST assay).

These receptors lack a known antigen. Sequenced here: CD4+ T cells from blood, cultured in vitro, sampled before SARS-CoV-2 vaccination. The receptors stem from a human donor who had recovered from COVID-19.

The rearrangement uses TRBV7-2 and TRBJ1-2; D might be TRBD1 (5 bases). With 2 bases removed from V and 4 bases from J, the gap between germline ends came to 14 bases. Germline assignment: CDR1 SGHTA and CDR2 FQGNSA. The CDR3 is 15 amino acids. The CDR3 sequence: CASSLITQGPYGYTF. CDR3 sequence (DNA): TGTGCCAGCAGCTTAATTACTCAGGGCCCCTATGGCTACACCTTC. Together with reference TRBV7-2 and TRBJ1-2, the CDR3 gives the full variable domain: GAGVSQSPSNKVTEKGKDVELRCDPISGHTALYWYRQSLGQGLEFLIYFQGNSAPDKSGLPSDRFSAERTGGSVSTLTIQRTQQEDSAVYLCASSLITQGPYGYTFGSGTRLTVV.

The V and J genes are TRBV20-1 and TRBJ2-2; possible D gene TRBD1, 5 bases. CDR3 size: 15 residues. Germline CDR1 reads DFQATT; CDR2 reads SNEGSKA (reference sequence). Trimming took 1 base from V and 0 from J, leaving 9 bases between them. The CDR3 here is CSARGSGTNTGELFF. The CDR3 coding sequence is TGCAGTGCTAGAGGGTCAGGGACGAACACCGGGGAGCTGTTTTTT.

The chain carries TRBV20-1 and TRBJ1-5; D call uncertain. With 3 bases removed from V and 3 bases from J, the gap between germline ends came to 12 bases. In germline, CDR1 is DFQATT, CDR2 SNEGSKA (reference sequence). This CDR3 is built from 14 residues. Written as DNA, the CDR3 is TGCAGTGCTAGTTCCAGCTGGGACAATCAGCCCCAGCATTTT. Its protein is CSASSSWDNQPQHF.

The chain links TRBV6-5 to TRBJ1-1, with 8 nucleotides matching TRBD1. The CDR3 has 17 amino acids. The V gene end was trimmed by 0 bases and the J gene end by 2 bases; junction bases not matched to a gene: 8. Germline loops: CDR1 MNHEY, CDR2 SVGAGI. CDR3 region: CASSYSSGTGENTEAFF. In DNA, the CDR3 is TGTGCCAGCAGTTACTCGAGTGGGACAGGTGAAAACACTGAAGCTTTCTTT.

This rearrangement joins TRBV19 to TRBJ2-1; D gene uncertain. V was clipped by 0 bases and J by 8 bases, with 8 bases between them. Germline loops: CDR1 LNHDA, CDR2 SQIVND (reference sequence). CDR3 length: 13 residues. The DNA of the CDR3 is TGTGCCAGTAGTATAGACGGAGAGGATGAGCAGTTCTTC. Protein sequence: CASSIDGEDEQFF.

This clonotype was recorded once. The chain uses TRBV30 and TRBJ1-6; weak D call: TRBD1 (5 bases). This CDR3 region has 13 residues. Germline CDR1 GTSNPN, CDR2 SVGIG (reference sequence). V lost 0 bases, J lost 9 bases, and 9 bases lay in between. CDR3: CAWSVQGVSPLHF. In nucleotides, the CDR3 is TGTGCCTGGAGTGTACAAGGGGTTTCACCCCTCCACTTT.

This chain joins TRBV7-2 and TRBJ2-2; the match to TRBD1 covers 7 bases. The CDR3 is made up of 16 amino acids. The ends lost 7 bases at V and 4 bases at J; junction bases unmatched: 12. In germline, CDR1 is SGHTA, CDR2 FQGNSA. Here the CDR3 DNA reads TGTGCCAGCACCTCTAACTTTGGGACAGCCACCGGGGAGCTGTTTTTT. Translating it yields CASTSNFGTATGELFF.

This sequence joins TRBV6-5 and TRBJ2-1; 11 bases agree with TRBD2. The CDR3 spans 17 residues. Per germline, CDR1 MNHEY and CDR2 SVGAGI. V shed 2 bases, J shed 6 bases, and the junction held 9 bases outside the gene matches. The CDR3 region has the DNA TGTGCCAGCAGTTACCCTATAGCGGGAGGGGGCTTCAATGAGCAGTTCTTC. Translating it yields CASSYPIAGGGFNEQFF.

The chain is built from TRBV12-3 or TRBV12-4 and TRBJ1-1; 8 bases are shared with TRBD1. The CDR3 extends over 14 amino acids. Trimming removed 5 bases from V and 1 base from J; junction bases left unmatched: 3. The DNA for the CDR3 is TGTGCCAGCAGTCGGACAGGGAGGAACACTGAAGCTTTCTTT. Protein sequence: CASSRTGRNTEAFF.

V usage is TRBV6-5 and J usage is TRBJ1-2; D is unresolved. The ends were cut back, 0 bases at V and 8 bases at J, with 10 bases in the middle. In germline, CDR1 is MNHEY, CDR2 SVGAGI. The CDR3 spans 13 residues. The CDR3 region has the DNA TGTGCCAGCAGTTACTCCCCGGGAGGCGGCTACACCTTC. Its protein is CASSYSPGGGYTF.

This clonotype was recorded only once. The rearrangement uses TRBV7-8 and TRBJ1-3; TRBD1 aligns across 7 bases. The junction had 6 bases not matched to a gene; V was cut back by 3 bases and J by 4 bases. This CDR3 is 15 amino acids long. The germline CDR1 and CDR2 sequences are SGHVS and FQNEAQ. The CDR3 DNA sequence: TGTGCCAGCAGCTTTTCCGACAGGGTGGGAAACACCATATATTTT. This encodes CASSFSDRVGNTIYF.

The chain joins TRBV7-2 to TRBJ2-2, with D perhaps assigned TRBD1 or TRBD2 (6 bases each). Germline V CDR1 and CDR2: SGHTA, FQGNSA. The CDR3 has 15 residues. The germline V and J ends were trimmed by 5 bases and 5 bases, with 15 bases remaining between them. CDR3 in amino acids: CASSQRGGRTGELFF. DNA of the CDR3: TGTGCCAGCAGCCAAAGAGGGGGGAGGACCGGGGAGCTGTTTTTT.

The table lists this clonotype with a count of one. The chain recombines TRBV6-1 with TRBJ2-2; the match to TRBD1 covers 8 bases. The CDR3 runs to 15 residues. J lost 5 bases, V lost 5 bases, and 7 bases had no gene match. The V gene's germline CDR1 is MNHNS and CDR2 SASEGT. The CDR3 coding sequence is TGTGCCAGCAGTATACGACAGGGGTGGACCGGGGAGCTGTTTTTT. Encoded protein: CASSIRQGWTGELFF.

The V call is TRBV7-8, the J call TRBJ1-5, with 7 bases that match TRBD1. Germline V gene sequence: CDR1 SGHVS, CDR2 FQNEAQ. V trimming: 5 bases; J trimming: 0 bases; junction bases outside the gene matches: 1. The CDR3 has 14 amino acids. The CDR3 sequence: CASSRQGSNQPQHF. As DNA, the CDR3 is TGTGCCAGCAGCCGACAGGGTAGCAATCAGCCCCAGCATTTT.

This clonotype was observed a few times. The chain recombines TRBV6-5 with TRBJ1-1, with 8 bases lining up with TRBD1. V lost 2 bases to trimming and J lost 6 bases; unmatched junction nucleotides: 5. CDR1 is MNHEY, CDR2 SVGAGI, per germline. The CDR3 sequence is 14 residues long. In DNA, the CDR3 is TGTGCCAGCAGTTACCGGACAGGGCGAGCTGAAGCTTTCTTT. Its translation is CASSYRTGRAEAFF.

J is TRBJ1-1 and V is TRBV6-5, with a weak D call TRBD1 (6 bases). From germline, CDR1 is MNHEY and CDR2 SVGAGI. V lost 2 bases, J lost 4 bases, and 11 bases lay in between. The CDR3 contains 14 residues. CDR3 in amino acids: CASSYQTGTTEAFF. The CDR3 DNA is TGTGCCAGCAGTTACCAAACAGGGACCACTGAAGCTTTCTTT.

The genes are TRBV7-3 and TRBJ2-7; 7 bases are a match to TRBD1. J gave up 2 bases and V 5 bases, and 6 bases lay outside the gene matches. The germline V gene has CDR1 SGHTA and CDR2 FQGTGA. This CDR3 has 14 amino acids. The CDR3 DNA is TGTGCCAGCAGCCGGGACAGTGGTACCTACGAGCAGTACTTC. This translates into CASSRDSGTYEQYF.

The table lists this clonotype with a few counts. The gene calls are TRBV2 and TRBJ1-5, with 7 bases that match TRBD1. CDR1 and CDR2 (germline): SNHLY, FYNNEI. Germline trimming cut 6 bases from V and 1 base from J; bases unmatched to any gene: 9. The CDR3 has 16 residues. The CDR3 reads CASSPQGGRSNQPQHF. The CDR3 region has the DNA TGTGCCAGCAGCCCTCAGGGGGGCAGGAGCAATCAGCCCCAGCATTTT.

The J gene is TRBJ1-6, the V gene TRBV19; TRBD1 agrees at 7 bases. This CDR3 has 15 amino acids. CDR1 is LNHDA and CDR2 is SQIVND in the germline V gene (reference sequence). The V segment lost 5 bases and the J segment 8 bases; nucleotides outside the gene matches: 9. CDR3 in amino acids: CASSGGRQGHSPLHF. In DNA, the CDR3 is TGTGCCAGTAGTGGGGGACGACAGGGCCATTCACCCCTCCACTTT.

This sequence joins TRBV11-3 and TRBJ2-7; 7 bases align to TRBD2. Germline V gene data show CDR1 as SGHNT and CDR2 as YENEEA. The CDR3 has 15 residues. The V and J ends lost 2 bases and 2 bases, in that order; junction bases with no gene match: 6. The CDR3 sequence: CASSLSLAATYEQYF. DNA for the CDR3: TGTGCCAGCAGCTTAAGTCTAGCGGCGACCTACGAGCAGTACTTC.

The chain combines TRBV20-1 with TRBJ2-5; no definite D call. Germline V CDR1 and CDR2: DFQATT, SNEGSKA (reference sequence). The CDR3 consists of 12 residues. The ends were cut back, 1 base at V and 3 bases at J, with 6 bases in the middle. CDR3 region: CSARGLEETQYF. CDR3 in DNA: TGCAGTGCTAGAGGGCTAGAAGAGACCCAGTACTTC.

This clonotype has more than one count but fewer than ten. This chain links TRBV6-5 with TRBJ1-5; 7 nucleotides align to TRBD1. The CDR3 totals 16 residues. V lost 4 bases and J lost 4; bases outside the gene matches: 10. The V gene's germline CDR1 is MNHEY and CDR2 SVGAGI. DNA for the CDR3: TGTGCCAGCAGTTCCCGAAGACAGGGCGGGAATCAGCCCCAGCATTTT. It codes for CASSSRRQGGNQPQHF.

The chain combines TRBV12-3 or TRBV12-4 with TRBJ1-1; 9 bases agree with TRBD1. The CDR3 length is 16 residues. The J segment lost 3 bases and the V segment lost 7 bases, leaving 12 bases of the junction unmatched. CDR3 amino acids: CASTPTGTGSYTEAFF. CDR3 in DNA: TGTGCCAGCACCCCCACCGGGACAGGGTCTTACACTGAAGCTTTCTTT.

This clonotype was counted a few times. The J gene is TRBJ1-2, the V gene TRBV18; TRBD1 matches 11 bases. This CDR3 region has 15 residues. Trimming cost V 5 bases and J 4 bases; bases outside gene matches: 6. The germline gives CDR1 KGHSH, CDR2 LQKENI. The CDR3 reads CASSAGQGAFYGYTF. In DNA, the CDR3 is TGTGCCAGCTCAGCCGGACAGGGGGCTTTCTATGGCTACACCTTC.

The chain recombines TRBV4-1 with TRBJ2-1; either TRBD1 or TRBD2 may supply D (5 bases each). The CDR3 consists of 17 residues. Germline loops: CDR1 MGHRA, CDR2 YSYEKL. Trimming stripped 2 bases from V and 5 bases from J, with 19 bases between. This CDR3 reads CASSQRRDQGLNNEQFF. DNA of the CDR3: TGCGCCAGCAGCCAAAGACGGGATCAGGGCTTGAACAATGAGCAGTTCTTC.

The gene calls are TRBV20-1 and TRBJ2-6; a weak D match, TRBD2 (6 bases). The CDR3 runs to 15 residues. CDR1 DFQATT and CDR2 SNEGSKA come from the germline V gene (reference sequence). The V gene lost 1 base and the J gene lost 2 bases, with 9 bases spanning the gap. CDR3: CSARGRVTGANVLTF. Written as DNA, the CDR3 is TGCAGTGCTAGAGGGAGGGTCACTGGGGCCAACGTCCTGACTTTC.

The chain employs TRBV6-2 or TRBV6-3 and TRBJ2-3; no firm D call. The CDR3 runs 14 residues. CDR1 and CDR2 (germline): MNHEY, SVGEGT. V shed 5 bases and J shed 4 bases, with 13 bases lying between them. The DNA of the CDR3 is TGTGCCAGCAGTCTGACCAGAGGTGCAGATACGCAGTATTTT. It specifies CASSLTRGADTQYF.

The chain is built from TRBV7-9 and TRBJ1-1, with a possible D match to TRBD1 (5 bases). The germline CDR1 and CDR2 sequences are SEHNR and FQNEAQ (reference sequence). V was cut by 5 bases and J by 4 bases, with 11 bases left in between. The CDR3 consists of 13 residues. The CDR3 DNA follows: TGTGCCAGCAGCGGCAGGGTTCTCACTGAAGCTTTCTTT. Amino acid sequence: CASSGRVLTEAFF.

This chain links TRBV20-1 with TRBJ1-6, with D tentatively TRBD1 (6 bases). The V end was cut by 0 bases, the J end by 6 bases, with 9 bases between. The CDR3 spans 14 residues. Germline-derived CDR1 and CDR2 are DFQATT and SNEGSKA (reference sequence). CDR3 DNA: TGCAGTGCTAGAGATGGGACAACTAATTCACCCCTCCACTTT. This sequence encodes CSARDGTTNSPLHF.

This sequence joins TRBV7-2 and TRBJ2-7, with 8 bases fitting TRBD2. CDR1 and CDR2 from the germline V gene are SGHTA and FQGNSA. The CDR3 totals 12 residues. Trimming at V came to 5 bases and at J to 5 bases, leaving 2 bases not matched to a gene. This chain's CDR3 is CASSRTSNEQYF. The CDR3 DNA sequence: TGTGCCAGCAGCCGGACTAGCAACGAGCAGTACTTC.